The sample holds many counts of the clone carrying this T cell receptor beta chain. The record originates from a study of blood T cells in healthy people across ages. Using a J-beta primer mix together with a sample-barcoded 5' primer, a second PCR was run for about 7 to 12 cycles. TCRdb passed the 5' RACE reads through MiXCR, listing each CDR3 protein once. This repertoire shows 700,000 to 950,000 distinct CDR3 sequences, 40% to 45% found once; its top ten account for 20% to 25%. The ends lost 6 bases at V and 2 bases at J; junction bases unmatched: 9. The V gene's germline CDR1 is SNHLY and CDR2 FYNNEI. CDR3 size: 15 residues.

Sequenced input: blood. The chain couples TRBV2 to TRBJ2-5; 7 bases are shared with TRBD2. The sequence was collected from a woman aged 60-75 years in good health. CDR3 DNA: TGTGCCAGCAGAAGGGATCCTAGCGGACAAGAGACCCAGTACTTC. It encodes CASRRDPSGQETQYF.